These T cell receptor beta chains were read from a single sample in a study of human T cells and chemical hapten exposure. TCRdb ran MiXCR on the RACE reads and lists one entry per CDR3 protein. The sample contains approximately 41,000 distinct CDR3 sequences, around a tenth of which appear only once. Source: whole blood, taken in connection with sensitization to the hapten diphenylcyclopropenone (DPC). The receptors were gathered from a middle-aged man with alopecia areata. Some clones in this sample may be carry-over from other donors' samples. Both conserved end residues are part of each CDR3. A D gene is named only where the DNA matches it firmly. For some rows the clone size is stated as once, few or many, or as a class when expanded; others skip it.

abundance | j_gene | d_gene | v_gene | len | CDR3nt | CDR3aa
many | TRBJ2-7 | TRBD2 | TRBV4-1 | 21 | TGCGCCAGCAGCCACGGAGTGTACGGGGGAGGGCCCAGATCCCCCTTATACGAGCAGTACTTC | CASSHGVYGGGPRSPLYEQYF
- | TRBJ2-5 | - | TRBV20-1 | 15 | TGCAGTGCTAGAGAAACGGGTAACCCGCAAGAGACCCAGTACTTC | CSARETGNPQETQYF
few | TRBJ2-7 | - | TRBV29-1 | 13 | TGCAGCGTAGCCGGGCCCACTACCTGGGAGCAGTACTTC | CSVAGPTTWEQYF
many | TRBJ1-5 | - | TRBV7-9 | 13 | TGTGCCAGCAGCCCCACAAGCAATCAGCCCCAGCATTTT | CASSPTSNQPQHF
- | TRBJ2-5 | TRBD2 | TRBV20-1 | 15 | TGCAGTGCTAGAGAGTTAGCGGGAGGAGCTGAGACCCAGTACTTC | CSARELAGGAETQYF
few | TRBJ2-5 | - | TRBV6-5 | 19 | TGTGCCAGCACCGACTTACTCAGTTTCCGGGTTAGCGGCCAAGAGACCCAGTACTTC | CASTDLLSFRVSGQETQYF
few | TRBJ2-1 | - | TRBV7-2 | 15 | TGTGCCAGCAGCTCCCCTGGGAGCTCCTACAATGAGCAGTTCTTC | CASSSPGSSYNEQFF
- | TRBJ1-1 | - | TRBV7-2 | 12 | TGTGCCAGCAGCTTTAATAACGCTGAAGCTTTCTTT | CASSFNNAEAFF
many | TRBJ2-1 | TRBD1 | TRBV29-1 | 13 | TGCAGCGCCCCGGGACAGGGGGTCAATGAGCAGTTCTTC | CSAPGQGVNEQFF
many | TRBJ1-2 | TRBD1 | TRBV5-6 | 13 | TGTGCCAGCAGCCGGACAGGGGACTATGGCTACACCTTC | CASSRTGDYGYTF
many | TRBJ2-7 | - | TRBV6-6 | 14 | TGTGCCAGCAGTAAAACTACAGGATTCTACGAGCAGTACTTC | CASSKTTGFYEQYF
medium-sized | TRBJ2-7 | - | TRBV7-9 | 14 | TGTGCCAGCAGCTTGGTGCACGTCAACTACGAGCAGTACTTC | CASSLVHVNYEQYF
few | TRBJ2-3 | - | TRBV18 | 12 | TGTGCCAGCTCACCACCCCTGGATACGCAGTATTTT | CASSPPLDTQYF
few | TRBJ2-2 | TRBD1 | TRBV11-2 | 17 | TGTGCCAGCAGCGCTACCCTGGGACAGGGGGTAACCGGGGAGCTGTTTTTT | CASSATLGQGVTGELFF
many | TRBJ2-5 | TRBD1 | TRBV29-1 | 13 | TGCAGCGTTGAAGTTCAGGGGGCGCCGACCCAGTACTTC | CSVEVQGAPTQYF
many | TRBJ2-1 | TRBD2 | TRBV5-1 | 16 | TGCGCCAGCAGCCTCGGACTAGCGGGAGGTCTCAATGAGCAGTTCTTC | CASSLGLAGGLNEQFF
- | TRBJ2-7 | TRBD1 | TRBV29-1 | 14 | TGCAGCGTTGAAGAAGGGGACAGGGGCTACGAGCAGTACTTC | CSVEEGDRGYEQYF
many | TRBJ2-5 | - | TRBV29-1 | 12 | TGCAGCGTCGAACGTACGGCAGAGACCCAGTACTTC | CSVERTAETQYF